The 4 T cell receptor beta chains below all came from one sample that was sequenced in a study of blood T cell repertoires in COVID-19. The repertoire was sequenced with immunoSEQ multiplex PCR; TCRdb's copy has only in-frame clones and lacks some. Of some 38,000 clones in the sample, 85% to 90% were seen once. Specimen: peripheral blood. These receptors all stem from a man in his 60s with active or convalescent COVID-19.

The chain employs TRBV19 and TRBJ1-6, with unresolved D. The germline V gene encodes CDR1 LNHDA and CDR2 SQIVND (reference sequence). This CDR3 spans 14 amino acids. The V gene lost 3 bases and the J gene lost 9 bases, with 12 bases spanning the gap. The CDR3 spells CASSITGVGSPLHF. CDR3 bases: TGTGCCAGTAGTATCACCGGGGTCGGTTCACCCCTCCACTTT.

In this sample, this clone turned up once. The J gene is TRBJ1-4, the V gene TRBV6-5, with D maybe TRBD1 (6 bases). Germline-derived CDR1 and CDR2 are MNHEY and SVGAGI. Trimming took off 2 bases at V and 1 base at J, with 8 bases between the two ends. This CDR3 is built from 15 residues. In DNA form, the CDR3 reads TGTGCCAGCAGTTACAGGGGGAGAACTAATGAAAAACTGTTTTTT. Protein: CASSYRGRTNEKLFF.

The chain is built from TRBV4-1 and TRBJ2-1; 7 bases map to TRBD2. V lost 0 bases to trimming and J lost 6 bases; unmatched junction nucleotides: 8. Germline loops: CDR1 MGHRA, CDR2 YSYEKL. This CDR3 spans 16 amino acids. The DNA for the CDR3 is TGCGCCAGCAGCCAAGAAAGCGGGACCCCTTTCAATGAGCAGTTCTTC. Protein product: CASSQESGTPFNEQFF.

The chain employs TRBV5-1 and TRBJ2-1; 11 bases map to TRBD2. Germline CDR1 reads SGHRS; CDR2 reads YFSETQ. J was trimmed by 3 bases and V by 4 bases; bases with no gene match: 12. This CDR3 is 18 amino acids long. CDR3 residues: CASSPVISGGAIYNEQFF. The CDR3 nucleotides are TGCGCCAGCAGCCCTGTTATTAGCGGGGGGGCCATCTACAATGAGCAGTTCTTC.